This T cell receptor (beta chain) was retrieved from a study of T cells after yellow fever vaccination. Overall study: Preparation of fractions with low cell numbers was performed using SMART-Seq v4 Ultra Low Input.

The 5'RACE template-switching step produced TCR cDNA and added a universal primer site and UMIs. TCRdb itself ran the 5' RACE reads through MiXCR, one entry per CDR3 protein. Of approximately 300,000 distinct CDR3 sequences listed, roughly 6.8% were seen once; the top ten hold around 17%. J was trimmed by 1 base and V by 4 bases; bases with no gene match: 5. CDR1 and CDR2 (germline): SGHRS, YFSETQ. The CDR3 contains 15 residues. The clonotype was recovered from a man aged 18 to 30 who received the YFV17D yellow fever vaccine. Source: PBMCs, taken around 45 days after the first yellow fever vaccination. The chain is built from TRBV5-1 and TRBJ2-3, with 8 bases matching TRBD1. The CDR3: CASSALTGGTDTQYF. CDR3 coding DNA: TGCGCCAGCAGCGCCTTGACAGGGGGCACAGATACGCAGTATTTT.